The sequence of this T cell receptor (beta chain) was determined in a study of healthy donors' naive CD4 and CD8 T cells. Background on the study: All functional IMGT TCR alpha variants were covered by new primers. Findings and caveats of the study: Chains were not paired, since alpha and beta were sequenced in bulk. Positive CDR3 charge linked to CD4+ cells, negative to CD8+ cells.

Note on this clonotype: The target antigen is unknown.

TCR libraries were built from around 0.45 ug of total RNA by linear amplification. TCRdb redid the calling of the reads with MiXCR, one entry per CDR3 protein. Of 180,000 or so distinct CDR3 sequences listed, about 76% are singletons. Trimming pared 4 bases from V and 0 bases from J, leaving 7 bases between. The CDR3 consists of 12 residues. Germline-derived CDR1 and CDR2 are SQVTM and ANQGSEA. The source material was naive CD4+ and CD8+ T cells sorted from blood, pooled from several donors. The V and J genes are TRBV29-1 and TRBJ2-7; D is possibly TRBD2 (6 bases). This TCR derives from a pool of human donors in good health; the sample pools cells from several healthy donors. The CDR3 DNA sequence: TGCAGCGTTGGGACTAACTCCTACGAGCAGTACTTC. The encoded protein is CSVGTNSYEQYF.